This TCR beta chain was found in a study of shared clonotypes between healthy human individuals. CD8 cells regarded as naive lacked CD45RO, were positively chosen for CCR7, and omitted terminally differentiated effector memory CD45RA+ cells. Per the original methods: ImmunoSEQ gave junction-only sequences without quality scores, so filtering differed. Method: immunoSEQ multiplex PCR; TCRdb's copy keeps in-frame clones and lacks some. D and trimming come from the DNA, and the V and J calls and clone size come from that table. The data hold a few million clones, with over 85% observed a single time. The CDR3 totals 16 residues. After removal of 2 bases from V and 2 bases from J, the junction contained 7 bases not matched to a gene. Germline CDR1 is MNHEY and CDR2 is SMNVEV (reference sequence).

The sample taken for sequencing was naive CD8+ T cells from PBMCs. The clonotype comes from a man between 18 and 29 years old in good health. Some clones in this sample may be carry-over from other donors' samples. The genes are TRBV27 and TRBJ1-2; 8 bases are a match to TRBD1. CDR3 sequence: CASSLRGQAPNYGYTF. The CDR3 region has the DNA TGTGCCAGCAGTTTAAGGGGACAGGCGCCCAACTATGGCTACACCTTC.